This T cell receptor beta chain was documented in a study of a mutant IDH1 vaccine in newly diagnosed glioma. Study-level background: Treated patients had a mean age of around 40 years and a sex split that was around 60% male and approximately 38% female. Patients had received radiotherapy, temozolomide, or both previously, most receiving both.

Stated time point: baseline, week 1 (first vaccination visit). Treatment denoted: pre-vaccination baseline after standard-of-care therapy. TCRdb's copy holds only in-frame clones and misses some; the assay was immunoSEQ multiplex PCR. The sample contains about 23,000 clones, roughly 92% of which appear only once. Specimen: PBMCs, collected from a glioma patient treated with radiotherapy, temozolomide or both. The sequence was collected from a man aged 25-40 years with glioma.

The CDR3 region is CASSPRQGSDTQYF. The DNA for the CDR3 is TGTGCCAGCAGTCCACGACAGGGATCCGATACGCAGTATTTT. This rearrangement joins TRBV6-5 to TRBJ2-3; 7 positions agree with TRBD1. V shed 5 bases and J 6 bases; nucleotides not matched to a gene: 8. The V gene's germline CDR1 is MNHEY and CDR2 SVGAGI. This CDR3 spans 14 amino acids.